The present T cell receptor beta chain was sequenced within a study of spatial heterogeneity in lung cancer. The wider study: Detected sequences consistently included more beta-chain ones than alpha-chain ones.

TCRdb re-called the 5' RACE reads with MiXCR, one entry per CDR3 protein. The sample contains about 44,000 distinct CDR3 sequences, roughly 15% of which appear only once. Regarding time point: sample taken at primary tumor resection. Donation came from around 72 patients with untreated early-stage non-small cell lung cancer. Unsorted samples of tumor, nontumor lung or frozen PBMC had their whole RNA sequenced. In this sample, this clonotype turned up many times. CDR1 SGHTA and CDR2 FQGTGA come from the germline V gene. The junction had 2 bases not matched to a gene; V was cut back by 5 bases and J by 3 bases. This CDR3 spans 15 amino acids.

This TCR was sampled from a male donor with early-stage non-small cell lung cancer. The sequencing here drew on PBMCs, taken at surgery. This sequence joins TRBV7-3 and TRBJ2-2; 11 positions agree with TRBD2. CDR3 sequence reads: CASSPGLADTGELFF. Written as DNA, the CDR3 is TGTGCCAGCAGCCCGGGACTAGCGGACACCGGGGAGCTGTTTTTT.